This T cell receptor beta chain was identified during a study of shared clonotypes between healthy human individuals. Positively selected for CCR7, the CD45RO-negative cells used as naive CD8 cells excluded terminally differentiated effector memory CD45RA+ cells. Healthy adults negative for HIV, lacking recent acute infections or vaccinations, served as donors. Method: immunoSEQ multiplex PCR; TCRdb's copy keeps in-frame clones and lacks some. The sample yields 500,000 to 700,000 clones, around 95% seen once. Trimming stripped 2 bases from V and 1 base from J, with 8 bases between. This CDR3 spans 15 amino acids. In germline, CDR1 is SEHNR, CDR2 FQNEAQ (reference sequence).

The TCR sequence derives from a woman in her thirties in good health. V gene TRBV7-9 combines with J gene TRBJ2-2, with a weak D call TRBD1 (6 bases). Sequencing input: naive CD8+ T cells sorted from blood. CDR3 nucleotide sequence: TGTGCCAGCAGCTTACCGGGACAGAACACCGGGGAGCTGTTTTTT. It is translated as CASSLPGQNTGELFF.